One sample yielded the 25 T cell receptor beta chains listed below, sequenced in a study of T cell repertoires in cytomegalovirus infection. TCRdb re-called the reads through MiXCR, storing one row per CDR3 protein. The repertoire consists of approximately 500,000 distinct CDR3 sequences, with about 11% occurring once and the leading ten covering 9.5% to 13%. Sequenced sample: PBMCs. The origin of the receptors is a human donor in good health (CMV status not recorded). Some clones in this sample may be carry-over from other donors' samples.

This clonotype was seen more than once but under ten times. The rearrangement uses TRBV5-4 and TRBJ1-1; a weak D match, TRBD1 (5 bases). The CDR3 contains 14 residues. V lost 4 bases and J 0 bases, leaving 10 bases between the germline ends. Germline CDR1 and CDR2: SGHNT and YYREEE (reference sequence). CDR3 amino acids: CASSRDLMNTEAFF. The CDR3, as DNA: TGTGCCAGCAGCAGGGACCTTATGAACACTGAAGCTTTCTTT.

V and J are TRBV20-1 and TRBJ2-1; TRBD2 aligns across 13 bases. This CDR3 comprises 15 residues. J gave up 3 bases and V 4 bases, and 3 bases lay outside the gene matches. The germline V gene has CDR1 DFQATT and CDR2 SNEGSKA (reference sequence). The CDR3 region is CSATGTSGIYNEQFF. CDR3 in DNA: TGCAGTGCTACCGGGACTAGCGGGATCTACAATGAGCAGTTCTTC.

The genes are TRBV19 and TRBJ1-5; D is ambiguous. Trimming pared 9 bases from V and 0 bases from J, leaving 15 bases between. The CDR3 consists of 15 residues. The germline CDR1 and CDR2 sequences are LNHDA and SQIVND (reference sequence). The CDR3 loop reads CASGDQELSNQPQHF. The CDR3 DNA reads as TGTGCCAGCGGCGACCAGGAGCTTAGCAATCAGCCCCAGCATTTT.

The sample holds a few counts of this clonotype. The chain employs TRBV14 and TRBJ2-7, with 14 bases fitting TRBD2. The CDR3 extends over 18 amino acids. The germline V gene encodes CDR1 SGHDN and CDR2 FVKESK. V dropped 0 bases and J dropped 8; count of bases not matched to a gene: 12. The CDR3: CASSQEGAWGLAGVKQYF. DNA of the CDR3: TGTGCCAGCAGCCAAGAAGGCGCCTGGGGACTAGCGGGAGTTAAGCAGTACTTC. The variable domain in full, with the rest retrieved from reference TRBV14 and TRBJ2-7, is EAGVTQFPSHSVIEKGQTVTLRCDPISGHDNLYWYRRVMGKEIKFLLHFVKESKQDESGMPNNRFLAERTGGTYSTLKVQPAELEDSGVYFCASSQEGAWGLAGVKQYFGPGTRLTVT.

This clonotype was recorded many times. V gene TRBV6-6 combines with J gene TRBJ2-2; a possible D gene is TRBD1 (5 bases). This CDR3 has 13 amino acids. The germline V gene encodes CDR1 MNHNY and CDR2 SVGAGI (reference sequence). V dropped 5 bases and J dropped 4 bases, with 8 bases sitting between them. CDR3: CASSDTGTGELFF. In nucleotides, the CDR3 is TGTGCCAGCAGTGATACAGGCACCGGGGAGCTGTTTTTT.

The rearrangement uses TRBV9 and TRBJ1-2; D possibly corresponds to TRBD1 (5 bases). V was clipped by 4 bases and J by 4 bases, with 17 bases between them. CDR3 size: 15 residues. Germline CDR1 SGDLS, CDR2 YYNGEE. The CDR3 DNA is TGTGCCAGCAGCCCCCGGGCCCCCGACAGCTATGGCTACACCTTC. This codes for CASSPRAPDSYGYTF.

Many counts were recorded for this clonotype. This chain joins TRBV28 and TRBJ2-7; D not certain. CDR1 is MDHEN, CDR2 SYDVKM, per germline. The CDR3 runs to 11 residues. The ends were cut back, 3 bases at V and 5 bases at J, with 5 bases in the middle. CDR3 bases: TGTGCCAGCAGTTTTCGGCACGAGCAGTACTTC. The encoded protein is CASSFRHEQYF. The complete variable domain, with remaining parts taken from reference TRBV28 and TRBJ2-7, reads DVKVTQSSRYLVKRTGEKVFLECVQDMDHENMFWYRQDPGLGLRLIYFSYDVKMKEKGDIPEGYSVSREKKERFSLILESASTNQTSMYLCASSFRHEQYFGPGTRLTVT.

V usage is TRBV5-1 and J usage is TRBJ1-4; D is undetermined. CDR1 SGHRS and CDR2 YFSETQ come from the germline V gene. This CDR3 has 15 amino acids. Trimming took off 1 base at V and 0 bases at J, with 7 bases between the two ends. CDR3 DNA sequence: TGCGCCAGCAGCTTGATGTGGGCAACTAATGAAAAACTGTTTTTT. This translates into CASSLMWATNEKLFF.

This clonotype was seen a few times. The chain couples TRBV9 to TRBJ2-3; D assignment may be TRBD1 or TRBD2 (7 bases each). Trimming took 0 bases from V and 10 from J, leaving 15 bases between them. This CDR3 has 14 amino acids. Germline values: CDR1 SGDLS, CDR2 YYNGEE. The CDR3 sequence: CASSVARQGGSQYF. Written as DNA, the CDR3 is TGTGCCAGCAGCGTAGCCCGACAGGGAGGGTCGCAGTATTTT.

This clonotype was observed many times. V usage is TRBV11-2 and J usage is TRBJ2-5; 12 nucleotides agree with TRBD2. Trimming at V came to 4 bases and at J to 5 bases, leaving 8 bases not matched to a gene. This CDR3 region has 16 residues. The germline gives CDR1 SGHAT, CDR2 FQNNGV. For the CDR3, the DNA is TGTGCCAGCAGCTCCCCCCTAGCGGGAGGGCAGGAGACCCAGTACTTC. As protein: CASSSPLAGGQETQYF.

There are a few counts of this clonotype. The chain couples TRBV29-1 to TRBJ2-1; perhaps TRBD2 as D (5 bases). The V and J ends lost 3 bases and 6 bases respectively, with 12 bases between them. Germline CDR1 reads SQVTM; CDR2 reads ANQGSEA. The CDR3 runs to 13 residues. The CDR3 region is CSVDYGSPNEQFF. The CDR3 nucleotides read TGCAGCGTTGATTATGGGAGCCCCAATGAGCAGTTCTTC.

There are many counts of this clonotype. The rearrangement joins TRBV12-3 or TRBV12-4 to TRBJ2-7; the match to TRBD1 covers 8 bases. The CDR3 totals 15 residues. Unmatched junction bases numbered 9, after V lost 6 bases and J lost 2 bases. The CDR3: CASRTSGTGTYEQYF. The CDR3 nucleotides read TGTGCCAGCAGGACATCCGGGACAGGTACCTACGAGCAGTACTTC.

This rearrangement joins TRBV5-4 to TRBJ1-5; D not certain. Trimming took 1 base from V and 5 from J, leaving 7 bases between them. CDR3 size: 13 residues. Germline assignment: CDR1 SGHNT and CDR2 YYREEE (reference sequence). Written as DNA, the CDR3 is TGTGCCAGCAGCTTGTCAGCTGATCAGCCCCAGCATTTT. Its translation is CASSLSADQPQHF.

In its sample, this clonotype was seen a few times. The chain has TRBV5-1 and TRBJ2-7; 8 bases match TRBD2. V gave up 3 bases and J gave up 6 bases; unmatched junction bases: 8. The CDR3 is 14 amino acids. Germline loops: CDR1 SGHRS, CDR2 YFSETQ. The CDR3 sequence is CASSWGTSGTEQYF. The CDR3 nucleotides read TGCGCCAGCAGCTGGGGGACTAGTGGGACCGAGCAGTACTTC. The full variable domain, completed using reference TRBV5-1 and TRBJ2-7, is KAGVTQTPRYLIKTRGQQVTLSCSPISGHRSVSWYQQTPGQGLQFLFEYFSETQRNKGNFPGRFSGRQFSNSRSEMNVSTLELGDSALYLCASSWGTSGTEQYFGPGTRLTVT.

This clonotype was detected many times. The chain has TRBV28 and TRBJ1-5; 8 bases line up with TRBD1. The CDR3 extends over 15 amino acids. Germline CDR1 is MDHEN and CDR2 is SYDVKM. The trim removed 5 bases at V and 6 bases at J, leaving 9 bases unmatched. CDR3 DNA sequence: TGTGCCAGCAGTCCCGGGGCAGGGGGCGCTCAGCCCCAGCATTTT. Translation: CASSPGAGGAQPQHF.

This clonotype was seen many times. The chain combines TRBV7-2 with TRBJ2-1; no definite D call. The CDR3 covers 13 residues. Trimming stripped 2 bases from V and 9 bases from J, with 11 bases between. Germline V gene data show CDR1 as SGHTA and CDR2 as FQGNSA. The CDR3 bases are TGTGCCAGCAGCTTATACCTAGACCCTGAGCAGTTCTTC. Amino acids: CASSLYLDPEQFF.

This clonotype was picked up many times. The chain joins TRBV7-9 to TRBJ1-1; D unresolved. V lost 8 bases and J lost 3, with 10 bases in between. Germline CDR1 reads SEHNR; CDR2 reads FQNEAQ (reference sequence). The CDR3 runs 12 residues. For the CDR3, the DNA is TGTGCCAGCCTTTGGGGTGACACTGAAGCTTTCTTT. It encodes CASLWGDTEAFF.

This clonotype was seen at least ten times. This chain uses TRBV27 with TRBJ1-6; 8 nucleotides line up with TRBD1. Germline values: CDR1 MNHEY, CDR2 SMNVEV (reference sequence). V lost 1 base and J lost 9; bases outside the gene matches: 8. There are 16 residues in the CDR3. The CDR3 region is CASSLLGQERISPLHF. The CDR3 region has the DNA TGTGCCAGCAGTTTATTGGGACAGGAAAGGATTTCACCCCTCCACTTT.

V and J are TRBV29-1 and TRBJ1-2, with 7 nucleotides matching TRBD1. The CDR3 spans 15 residues. CDR1 is SQVTM and CDR2 is ANQGSEA in the germline V gene. V shed 1 base, J shed 4 bases, and the junction held 9 bases outside the gene matches. The CDR3 DNA sequence: TGCAGCGTTGAAGGACAGGGCGATCCTCCCTATGGCTACACCTTC. This codes for CSVEGQGDPPYGYTF.

The chain uses TRBV5-6 and TRBJ1-3, with D possibly TRBD1 on 6 matching bases. V lost 0 bases and J lost 0, with 16 bases in between. The length of the CDR3 is 18 residues. CDR1 is SGHDT and CDR2 is YYEEEE in the germline V gene. The DNA of the CDR3 is TGTGCCAGCAGCTTGGGGACAGTCAGCGCTCTCTCTGGAAACACCATATATTTT. Amino acid sequence: CASSLGTVSALSGNTIYF.

This clonotype was recorded at least ten times. The chain uses TRBV6-1 and TRBJ1-5; the D is unclear. The length of the CDR3 is 14 residues. Germline values: CDR1 MNHNS, CDR2 SASEGT. Between the trimmed V and J ends, which lost 6 bases and 1 base, there was a span of 10 bases. The CDR3 reads CASRLSGSNQPQHF. DNA for the CDR3: TGTGCCAGCAGGCTATCAGGCAGCAATCAGCCCCAGCATTTT.

This chain links TRBV10-1 with TRBJ2-3; D remains ambiguous. Between the trimmed V and J ends, which lost 3 bases and 6 bases, there was a span of 13 bases. Germline V lookup: CDR1 WNHNN, CDR2 SYGVQD (reference sequence). The CDR3 is 14 amino acids. The CDR3: CASSDLTLGDTQYF. CDR3 coding DNA: TGCGCCAGCAGTGACCTCACCCTCGGGGATACGCAGTATTTT.

This clonotype occurred many times. The chain couples TRBV10-3 to TRBJ2-6; D is unclear. The CDR3 is made up of 13 amino acids. Looked up from germline, CDR1 is ENHRY and CDR2 is SYGVKD. The CDR3 DNA is TGTGCTCACCAGAGTGATGGGGCCAACGTCCTGACTTTC. This translates into CAHQSDGANVLTF.

The rearrangement links TRBV3-1 to TRBJ2-2; no definite D call. The CDR3 length is 13 residues. V gave up 5 bases and J gave up 5 bases, with 9 bases separating them. Germline CDR1 LGHDT, CDR2 YNNKEL (reference sequence). CDR3 residues: CASSAIETGELFF. The CDR3 DNA follows: TGTGCCAGCAGCGCAATAGAGACCGGGGAGCTGTTTTTT.

This clonotype occurred a few times. V and J are TRBV7-6 and TRBJ2-7; D gene ambiguous. V was shortened by 5 bases and J by 6 bases, with 11 bases between the two germline ends. This CDR3 has 12 residues. The germline gives CDR1 SGHVS, CDR2 FNYEAQ. The CDR3, as DNA: TGTGCCAGCAGCCTCACCGGGCTCGAGCAGTACTTC. Its translation: CASSLTGLEQYF.